These 28 T cell receptor beta chains share one sample of origin, sequenced in a study of T cells expressing NK-cell markers. Following a re-call of the 5' RACE reads, TCRdb has one entry per CDR3 protein and lacks DNA. The listing contains some 140,000 distinct CDR3 sequences. Input material: blood T cells: a sorted CD56 or NKG2C T cell subset, CD4+ or CD8+ T cells, or bulk PBMC T cells (not recorded which). These receptors were taken from a woman in her forties or fifties in good health.

The V and J genes are TRBV27 and TRBJ2-7; TCRdb proposes TRBD1, but this gene call is untestable without DNA. The CDR3 contains 14 residues. Germline CDR1 MNHEY, CDR2 SMNVEV (reference sequence). CDR3 sequence reads: CASSFSTQGYEQYF.

This chain uses TRBV27 with TRBJ2-7; TCRdb's D call, TRBD2, is unchecked because there is no DNA. Germline CDR1 is MNHEY and CDR2 is SMNVEV (reference sequence). This CDR3 comprises 15 residues. CDR3 sequence: CASSLTSGRNHEQYF.

The gene calls are TRBV25-1 and TRBJ2-5; TCRdb designates TRBD1, a call that cannot be tested without DNA. The CDR3 extends over 14 amino acids. Germline-derived CDR1 and CDR2 are MGHDK and SYGVNS. Here the CDR3 reads CASSYRGEEETQYF.

The V gene is TRBV27, the J gene TRBJ2-1; TCRdb outputs TRBD2, but without DNA this stays unchecked. This CDR3 has 16 amino acids. The germline gives CDR1 MNHEY, CDR2 SMNVEV (reference sequence). CDR3 loop: CATYPTVAGGYNEQFF.

The chain is built from TRBV27 and TRBJ2-1; TCRdb's D call of TRBD1 is untestable without DNA. The CDR3 contains 13 residues. Germline V lookup: CDR1 MNHEY, CDR2 SMNVEV (reference sequence). The CDR3: CASGGDYDNEQFF.

This chain links TRBV2 with TRBJ2-3; lacking DNA, the TRBD2 call made by TCRdb goes unchecked. Looked up from germline, CDR1 is SNHLY and CDR2 is FYNNEI. The CDR3 length is 14 residues. The CDR3 sequence: CASSPERSGYTQYF. Full variable domain (outside the CDR3, taken from reference TRBV2 and TRBJ2-3): EPEVTQTPSHQVTQMGQEVILRCVPISNHLYFYWYRQILGQKVEFLVSFYNNEISEKSEIFDDQFSVERPDGSNFTLKIRSTKLEDSAMYFCASSPERSGYTQYFGPGTRLTVL.

This sequence joins TRBV11-2 and TRBJ2-1; TCRdb lists TRBD2, though no DNA is available to test this call. CDR3 length: 17 residues. The germline gives CDR1 SGHAT, CDR2 FQNNGV. The CDR3: CASSSSHSGHSYNEQFF. The whole variable domain, remainder taken from reference TRBV11-2 and TRBJ2-1, is EAGVAQSPRYKIIEKRQSVAFWCNPISGHATLYWYQQILGQGPKLLIQFQNNGVVDDSQLPKDRFSAERLKGVDSTLKIQPAKLEDSAVYLCASSSSHSGHSYNEQFFGPGTRLTVL.

V gene TRBV4-1 combines with J gene TRBJ2-2; there is no DNA to check the TCRdb D call of TRBD1. From germline, CDR1 is MGHRA and CDR2 YSYEKL. CDR3 size: 15 residues. CDR3 residues: CASSQERGFTGELFF.

The chain is built from TRBV7-9 and TRBJ2-1; TCRdb's D gene call, TRBD2, goes unchecked for lack of DNA. Germline V gives CDR1 SEHNR, CDR2 FQNEAQ (reference sequence). The length of the CDR3 is 16 residues. CDR3 amino acids: CASTPNSGVSYNEQFF. Filled out from reference TRBV7-9 and TRBJ2-1, the complete variable domain reads DTGVSQNPRHKITKRGQNVTFRCDPISEHNRLYWYRQTLGQGPEFLTYFQNEAQLEKSRLLSDRFSAERPKGSFSTLEIQRTEQGDSAMYLCASTPNSGVSYNEQFFGPGTRLTVL.

The genes are TRBV9 and TRBJ2-7; TCRdb returns TRBD2, unconfirmable since there is no DNA. The germline CDR1 and CDR2 sequences are SGDLS and YYNGEE. The CDR3 spans 15 residues. CDR3 sequence: CASSVASSGNYEQYF.

The V and J genes are TRBV24-1 and TRBJ2-1; the D call of TRBD2 rests on TCRdb alone, since no DNA is present to check it. This CDR3 has 16 amino acids. Germline loops: CDR1 KGHDR, CDR2 SFDVKD. The CDR3 loop is CATSDLPRGDYQEQFF.

The chain recombines TRBV27 with TRBJ2-1. CDR1 is MNHEY and CDR2 is SMNVEV in the germline V gene (reference sequence). The CDR3 extends over 12 amino acids. The CDR3 protein is CASSFFIDEQFF.

The gene calls are TRBV19 and TRBJ2-1; the D gene TCRdb calls, TRBD1, cannot be checked with no DNA. Germline values: CDR1 LNHDA, CDR2 SQIVND (reference sequence). The CDR3 runs to 15 residues. This chain's CDR3 is CASSIPGQGEDEQFF.

V is TRBV12-3 or TRBV12-4 and J is TRBJ2-1; TCRdb selects TRBD2, and the lack of DNA leaves this call unchecked. CDR3 length equals 15 residues. CDR3 protein: CASSFTAGGPGVKFF.

This rearrangement joins TRBV7-9 to TRBJ1-2; TCRdb designates TRBD1, a call that cannot be tested without DNA. Germline CDR1 SEHNR, CDR2 FQNEAQ (reference sequence). This CDR3 has 15 amino acids. The CDR3 spells CASSLDWGHDYGYTF.

The chain has TRBV3-1 and TRBJ2-3; the TRBD1 assignment by TCRdb is unverifiable without DNA. Looked up from germline, CDR1 is LGHDT and CDR2 is YNNKEL (reference sequence). The CDR3 is 14 residues long. This CDR3 reads CASMGGADTDTQYF.

The chain recombines TRBV2 with TRBJ2-5; TCRdb's D call of TRBD1 is untestable without DNA. The CDR3 contains 12 residues. Germline V gene data show CDR1 as SNHLY and CDR2 as FYNNEI. The CDR3 reads CASRDIQLTQYF.

This chain connects TRBV12-3 or TRBV12-4 to TRBJ1-5. The CDR3 runs 14 residues. This CDR3 reads CASSSSLSNQPQHF.

V usage is TRBV27 and J usage is TRBJ1-2; TCRdb gives TRBD1 as the D gene, but with no DNA this cannot be confirmed. The CDR3 runs to 13 residues. CDR1 and CDR2 from the germline V gene are MNHEY and SMNVEV (reference sequence). The CDR3 here is CASSSGANYGYTF.

This chain connects TRBV6-5 to TRBJ2-5. CDR1 MNHEY and CDR2 SVGAGI come from the germline V gene. CDR3 size: 14 residues. CDR3: CATRRSPYQETQYF.

The V and J genes are TRBV11-2 and TRBJ2-1; TCRdb returns TRBD1, unconfirmable since there is no DNA. The germline V gene has CDR1 SGHAT and CDR2 FQNNGV. The CDR3 contains 16 residues. The CDR3 region is CASSLGQTRSYNEQFF.

V and J are TRBV11-2 and TRBJ2-7. This CDR3 contains 13 residues. Per the germline V gene, CDR1 is SGHAT and CDR2 is FQNNGV. This chain's CDR3 is CASSLGTLGEQYF.

This chain uses TRBV19 with TRBJ2-3. Germline V gene sequence: CDR1 LNHDA, CDR2 SQIVND (reference sequence). CDR3 length: 12 amino acids. The CDR3 loop is CASTASTDTQYF. Supplemented by reference TRBV19 and TRBJ2-3, the full variable domain reads DGGITQSPKYLFRKEGQNVTLSCEQNLNHDAMYWYRQDPGQGLRLIYYSQIVNDFQKGDIAEGYSVSREKKESFPLTVTSAQKNPTAFYLCASTASTDTQYFGPGTRLTVL.

The rearrangement joins TRBV20-1 to TRBJ2-3; TCRdb lists TRBD1, though no DNA is available to test this call. The V gene's germline CDR1 is DFQATT and CDR2 SNEGSKA (reference sequence). This CDR3 comprises 17 residues. The CDR3 sequence is CSARVSGTGGSADTQYF.

The rearrangement links TRBV6-4 to TRBJ2-2; as DNA is missing, the TRBD1 call by TCRdb cannot be tested. Germline values: CDR1 MRHNA, CDR2 SNTAGT. The CDR3 spans 15 residues. The CDR3 protein is CASSDGGTNTGELFF.

CDR3 amino acids: CASGRGGGGYNEQFF. This chain joins TRBV5-6 and TRBJ2-1; TCRdb's D call of TRBD1 is untestable without DNA. There are 15 residues in the CDR3. Germline values: CDR1 SGHDT, CDR2 YYEEEE. Combining the CDR3 with reference TRBV5-6 and TRBJ2-1 gives the whole variable domain DAGVTQSPTHLIKTRGQQVTLRCSPKSGHDTVSWYQQALGQGPQFIFQYYEEEERQRGNFPDRFSGHQFPNYSSELNVNALLLGDSALYLCASGRGGGGYNEQFFGPGTRLTVL.

The CDR3 spells CATWTSGRETQYF. The chain employs TRBV7-9 and TRBJ2-5; the TCRdb D gene call, TRBD2, has no DNA to confirm it. This CDR3 comprises 13 residues. Germline V gene sequence: CDR1 SEHNR, CDR2 FQNEAQ (reference sequence).

The V and J genes are TRBV7-9 and TRBJ2-1; as DNA is missing, the TRBD1 call by TCRdb cannot be tested. This CDR3 has 13 residues. From germline, CDR1 is SEHNR and CDR2 FQNEAQ (reference sequence). CDR3 loop: CASSQTERDEQFF.